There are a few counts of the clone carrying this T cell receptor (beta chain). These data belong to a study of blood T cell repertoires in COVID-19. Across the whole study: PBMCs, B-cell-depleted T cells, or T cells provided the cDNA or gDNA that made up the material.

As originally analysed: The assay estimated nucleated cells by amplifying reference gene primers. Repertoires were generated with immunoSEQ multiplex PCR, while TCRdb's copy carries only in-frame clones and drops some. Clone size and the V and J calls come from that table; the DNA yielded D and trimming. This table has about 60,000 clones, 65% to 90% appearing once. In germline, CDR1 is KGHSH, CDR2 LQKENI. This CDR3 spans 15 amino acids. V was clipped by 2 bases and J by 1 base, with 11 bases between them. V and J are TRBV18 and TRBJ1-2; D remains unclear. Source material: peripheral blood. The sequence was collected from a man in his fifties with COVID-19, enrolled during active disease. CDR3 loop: CASSPEARHNYGYTF. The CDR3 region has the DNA TGTGCCAGCTCACCAGAAGCCCGTCATAACTATGGCTACACCTTC. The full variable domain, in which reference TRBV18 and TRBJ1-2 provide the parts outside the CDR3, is NAGVMQNPRHLVRRRGQEARLRCSPMKGHSHVYWYRQLPEEGLKFMVYLQKENIIDESGMPKERFSAEFPKEGPSILRIQQVVRGDSAAYFCASSPEARHNYGYTFGSGTRLTVV.